The clone carrying this T cell receptor (beta chain) occurred a few times. What it binds is not known. This sample stems from a study of T cells in Graves' hyperthyroidism and ophthalmopathy. Regarding the study as a whole: Ophthalmopathy was identified by the model a median approximately 6.4 months ahead of onset.

Amplification of TCR beta CDR3 regions was performed using RNA transcripts as template. The HTBI primer set served for first-round RT-PCR of the TCR CDR3. Each CDR3 protein gets one entry after TCRdb re-called the multiplex PCR reads with MiXCR. Counted here are 500,000 or so distinct CDR3 sequences, roughly a sixth occurring once; the ten biggest clones make up about 31%. Trimming removed 7 bases from V and 2 bases from J, with 15 bases in between. Germline loops: CDR1 SGHTA, CDR2 FQGNSA. This CDR3 contains 14 residues. The rearrangement links TRBV7-2 to TRBJ2-7; D is unclear. The sequenced material came from blood. The clonotype originates from a woman younger than 45 with Graves' ophthalmopathy. The CDR3 loop is CASIDLGRTYEQYF. The CDR3 bases are TGTGCCAGCATCGACCTAGGCAGAACCTACGAGCAGTACTTC.